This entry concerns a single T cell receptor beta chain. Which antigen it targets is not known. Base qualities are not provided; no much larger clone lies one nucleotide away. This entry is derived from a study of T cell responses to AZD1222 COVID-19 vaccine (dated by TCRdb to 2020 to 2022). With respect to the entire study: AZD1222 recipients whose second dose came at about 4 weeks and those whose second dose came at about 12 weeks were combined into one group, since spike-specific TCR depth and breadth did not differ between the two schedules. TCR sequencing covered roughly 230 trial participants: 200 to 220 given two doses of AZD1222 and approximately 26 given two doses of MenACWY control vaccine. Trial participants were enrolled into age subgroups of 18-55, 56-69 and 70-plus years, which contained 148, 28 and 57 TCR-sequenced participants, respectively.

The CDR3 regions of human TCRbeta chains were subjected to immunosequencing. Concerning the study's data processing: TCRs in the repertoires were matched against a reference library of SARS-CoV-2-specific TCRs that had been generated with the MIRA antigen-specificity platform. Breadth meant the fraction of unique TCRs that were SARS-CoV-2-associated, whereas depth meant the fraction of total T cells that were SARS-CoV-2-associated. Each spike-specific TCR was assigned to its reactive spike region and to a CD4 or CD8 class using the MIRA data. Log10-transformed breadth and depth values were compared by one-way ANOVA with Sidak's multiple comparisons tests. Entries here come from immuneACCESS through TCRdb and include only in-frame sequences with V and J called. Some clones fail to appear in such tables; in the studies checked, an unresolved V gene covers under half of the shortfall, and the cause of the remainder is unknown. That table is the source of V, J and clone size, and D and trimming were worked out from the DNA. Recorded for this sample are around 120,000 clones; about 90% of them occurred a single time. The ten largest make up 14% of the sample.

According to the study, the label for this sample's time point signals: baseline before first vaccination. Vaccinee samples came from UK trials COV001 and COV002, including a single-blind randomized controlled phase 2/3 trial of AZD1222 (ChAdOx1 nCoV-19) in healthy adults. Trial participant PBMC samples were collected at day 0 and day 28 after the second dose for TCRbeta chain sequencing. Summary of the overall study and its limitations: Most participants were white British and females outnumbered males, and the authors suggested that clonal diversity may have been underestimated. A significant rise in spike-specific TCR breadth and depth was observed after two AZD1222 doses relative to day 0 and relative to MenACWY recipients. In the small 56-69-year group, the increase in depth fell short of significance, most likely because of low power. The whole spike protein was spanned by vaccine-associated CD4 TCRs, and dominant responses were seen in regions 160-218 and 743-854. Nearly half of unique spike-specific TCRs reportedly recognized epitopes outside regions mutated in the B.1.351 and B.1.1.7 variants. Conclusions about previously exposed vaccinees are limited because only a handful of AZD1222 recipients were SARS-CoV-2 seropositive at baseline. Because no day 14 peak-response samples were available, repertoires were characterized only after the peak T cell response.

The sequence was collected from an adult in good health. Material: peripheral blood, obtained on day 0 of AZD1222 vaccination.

The CDR3 reads CASAQGFHEQYF. The DNA sequence follows: TGTGCCAGCGCCCAGGGTTTCCACGAGCAGTACTTC. The V gene is TRBV12-3 or TRBV12-4 and the J gene is TRBJ2-7; TRBD1 is a possible D gene, resting on 5 matching bases. The CDR3, from cysteine to phenylalanine, totals 12 residues. Solely the CDR3 DNA is kept, with 36 bases framed from the first base. Trimming removed 8 bases from V and 5 bases from J, leaving 13 bases between the germline ends.